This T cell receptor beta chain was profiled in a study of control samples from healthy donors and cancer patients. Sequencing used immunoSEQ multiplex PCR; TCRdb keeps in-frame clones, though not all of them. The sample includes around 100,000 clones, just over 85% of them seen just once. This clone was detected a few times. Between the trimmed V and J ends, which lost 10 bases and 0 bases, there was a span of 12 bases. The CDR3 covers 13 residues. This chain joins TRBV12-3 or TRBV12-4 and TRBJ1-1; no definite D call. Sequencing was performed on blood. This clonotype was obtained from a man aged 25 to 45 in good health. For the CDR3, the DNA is TGTGCCACCCGAGGCGAACTGAACACTGAAGCTTTCTTT. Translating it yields CATRGELNTEAFF.